This TCR beta chain came from a study of early T cells in non-severe SARS-CoV-2 infection. TCRdb used MiXCR to reprocess the 5' RACE reads, holding one entry per CDR3 protein. The sample includes 70,000 or so distinct CDR3 sequences, roughly an eighth seen only once; the top ten take over 13%. The sample taken for sequencing was whole blood. The TCR sequence derives from an adult who was a healthcare worker with PCR-confirmed SARS-CoV-2 infection or an uninfected control (not recorded which).

CDR3 protein: CASSIGGHRTSYEQFF. CDR3 sequence (DNA): TGTGCCAGCAGCATCGGGGGACATAGGACCTCCTATGAGCAGTTCTTC. The V and J genes are TRBV5-4 and TRBJ2-1; either TRBD1 or TRBD2 may supply D (6 bases each). The CDR3 totals 16 residues. The V end was cut by 4 bases, the J end by 8 bases, with 22 bases between. In germline, CDR1 is SGHNT, CDR2 YYREEE (reference sequence).